One and the same sample provided the 11 T cell receptor beta chains below, sequenced in a study of early T cells in non-severe SARS-CoV-2 infection (dated by TCRdb to 2020 to 2023). The library relied on 5' RACE. TCRdb shows the sequencer as NextSeq 500. In-frame beta chains were kept once TCRdb had trimmed the public reads at Q25 with fastp and called clones with MiXCR. Rows are combined by CDR3 protein, so each entry shows the most common genes and DNA. Within this sample are under 35,000 distinct CDR3 sequences, with roughly 5% of them counted one time only. The ten largest clones take up around 23% of the sample. Material: whole blood. These receptors all come from an adult who was a healthcare worker with PCR-confirmed SARS-CoV-2 infection or an uninfected control (not recorded which).

The V call is TRBV30, the J call TRBJ1-1; the D is unclear. The V gene's germline CDR1 is GTSNPN and CDR2 SVGIG (reference sequence). With 1 base removed from V and 4 bases from J, the gap between germline ends came to 10 bases. The CDR3 covers 13 residues. The CDR3 sequence: CAWSGPRGTEAFF. In DNA, the CDR3 is TGTGCCTGGAGTGGGCCCCGGGGCACTGAAGCTTTCTTT.

The rearrangement uses TRBV6-6 and TRBJ2-6; no reliable D call. The germline V gene has CDR1 MNHNY and CDR2 SVGAGI (reference sequence). V was trimmed by 2 bases and J by 2 bases, leaving 16 bases between them. CDR3 length equals 18 residues. The CDR3 nucleotides read TGTGCCAGCAGTTACGATCTAGGACCGCTCCCTGGGGCCAACGTCCTGACTTTC. Residues: CASSYDLGPLPGANVLTF.

The sample holds many counts of this clonotype. The chain's CDR3 is CSARVGTGSYNEQFF. The CDR3 DNA sequence: TGCAGTGCTAGAGTCGGGACAGGGTCTTACAATGAGCAGTTCTTC. The genes are TRBV20-1 and TRBJ2-1; 9 bases fit TRBD1. CDR3 length: 15 amino acids. V lost 1 base and J lost 4; bases outside the gene matches: 5. From germline, CDR1 is DFQATT and CDR2 SNEGSKA (reference sequence).

In its sample, this clonotype was seen a few times. This sequence joins TRBV28 and TRBJ2-2, with 7 bases lining up with TRBD1. The CDR3 length is 13 residues. The germline V gene has CDR1 MDHEN and CDR2 SYDVKM. Trimming took 11 bases from V and 1 from J; bases not matched to a gene: 4. Written as DNA, the CDR3 is TGTGCCTCCTACAGGGGGAACACCGGGGAGCTGTTTTTT. Encoded protein: CASYRGNTGELFF. Full variable domain (outside the CDR3, taken from reference TRBV28 and TRBJ2-2): DVKVTQSSRYLVKRTGEKVFLECVQDMDHENMFWYRQDPGLGLRLIYFSYDVKMKEKGDIPEGYSVSREKKERFSLILESASTNQTSMYLCASYRGNTGELFFGEGSRLTVL.

V is TRBV3-1 and J is TRBJ2-1; a possible D gene is TRBD2 (6 bases). The CDR3 contains 11 residues. Germline lookup yields CDR1 LGHDT and CDR2 YNNKEL (reference sequence). With 4 bases removed from V and 8 bases from J, the gap between germline ends came to 6 bases. The CDR3 spells CASSRDYEQFF. The CDR3, as DNA: TGTGCCAGCAGCCGGGACTATGAGCAGTTCTTC.

V usage is TRBV5-1 and J usage is TRBJ1-1; the D is unclear. This CDR3 is 14 amino acids long. The germline V gene encodes CDR1 SGHRS and CDR2 YFSETQ. Trimming took off 1 base at V and 5 bases at J, with 12 bases between the two ends. For the CDR3, the DNA is TGCGCCAGCAGCTTGATCACTCCTCGAACTGAAGCTTTCTTT. Translating gives CASSLITPRTEAFF.

This clonotype was observed many times. The chain links TRBV7-2 to TRBJ2-7, with TRBD1 as a possible D gene (6 bases). The CDR3 length is 13 residues. Germline V gives CDR1 SGHTA, CDR2 FQGNSA. V was shortened by 5 bases and J by 5 bases, with 13 bases between the two germline ends. The CDR3 DNA reads TGTGCCAGCAGCCAAGGACAGAGAGACGAGCAGTACTTC. Encoded protein: CASSQGQRDEQYF.

This chain links TRBV6-6 with TRBJ1-1, with D unclear. The germline V and J ends were trimmed by 6 bases and 6 bases, with 8 bases remaining between them. Germline lookup yields CDR1 MNHNY and CDR2 SVGAGI (reference sequence). The CDR3 is 11 residues long. The CDR3 coding sequence is TGTGCCAGCAGCCGAGGTTCTGAAGCTTTCTTT. Its protein product is CASSRGSEAFF.

This clonotype was counted ten times or more. This chain joins TRBV6-4 and TRBJ1-1; no reliable D call. Per germline, CDR1 MRHNA and CDR2 SNTAGT. V lost 2 bases and J lost 1, with 5 bases in between. The CDR3 is 13 amino acids. The CDR3 DNA follows: TGTGCCAGCAGTGACCAGCCGAACACTGAAGCTTTCTTT. The encoded protein is CASSDQPNTEAFF.

This clonotype was counted many times. This chain connects TRBV5-1 to TRBJ1-4, with TRBD1 matching 8 bases. The trim removed 4 bases at V and 8 bases at J, leaving 7 bases unmatched. The CDR3 sequence is 14 residues long. The germline V gene has CDR1 SGHRS and CDR2 YFSETQ. CDR3 protein: CASSQTGDGEKLFF. DNA of the CDR3: TGCGCCAGCAGCCAGACAGGGGATGGAGAAAAACTGTTTTTT. Looking up the rest from reference TRBV5-1 and TRBJ1-4 gives the full variable domain: KAGVTQTPRYLIKTRGQQVTLSCSPISGHRSVSWYQQTPGQGLQFLFEYFSETQRNKGNFPGRFSGRQFSNSRSEMNVSTLELGDSALYLCASSQTGDGEKLFFGSGTQLSVL.

This clonotype was recorded many times. The chain has TRBV5-1 and TRBJ2-3; tentative D call: TRBD1 (5 bases). V was clipped by 1 base and J by 4 bases, with 13 bases between them. This CDR3 comprises 15 residues. Germline V gene lookup returns CDR1 SGHRS and CDR2 YFSETQ. The CDR3 loop reads CASSLRVRASDTQYF. Written as DNA, the CDR3 is TGCGCCAGCAGCTTGAGAGTCAGGGCGTCAGATACGCAGTATTTT.